The entry that follows covers one T cell receptor (beta chain) sequence. The record originates from a study of T cell changes during pregnancy in multiple sclerosis. The CDR3 sequence is 14 residues long. With 5 bases clipped from V and 5 bases from J, the junction kept 7 bases outside the gene matches. Germline assignment: CDR1 SEHNR and CDR2 FQNEAQ (reference sequence). Data came from immunoSEQ multiplex PCR; TCRdb stores just in-frame clones and leaves some out. The sample records about 25,000 clones, approximately 86% being singletons. The sequence derives from a female donor in good health, enrolled as a control in a pregnancy study. The chain has TRBV7-9 and TRBJ1-2; 8 bases match TRBD1. The specimen comprised CD4+ T cells from peripheral blood mononuclear cells, sampled in the second trimester of pregnancy. The CDR3 DNA sequence: TGTGCCAGCAGCCCTTCCGGGACAGGATATGGCTACACCTTC. This codes for CASSPSGTGYGYTF.